The clone carrying this TCR beta chain is judged large (0.1 to 1%). The antigen is not known. Amplification of TRBV12-4/TRBJ1-2 clonotypes used adaptor-ligated barcode primers. TCRdb ran MiXCR on the multiplex PCR reads and lists one entry per CDR3 protein. The sample has several hundred distinct CDR3 sequences, 6% seen once. CD4+CD45RO+CD25- cells were isolated as memory CD4+ T cells. The CDR3 is 14 residues long. V lost 7 bases and J 5 bases, leaving 17 bases between the germline ends. Points from the study as a whole: Under 2.1% of tumor Treg sequences matched blood Tregs or memory cells. In terms of TCR gene usage, tumor memory CD4+ T cells clustered together with blood and lymph node memory CD4+ cells, as well as with lymph node naive CD4+ cells. Tumor Tregs overlapped most with tumor, then blood, naive CD4+ cells.

This receptor was taken from a female donor with breast cancer. What was sequenced was memory CD4+ T cells sorted from blood. Subset meaning: memory CD4+ T cells, CD4+CD45RO+CD25-. The chain carries TRBV12-3 or TRBV12-4 and TRBJ1-2; possible D gene TRBD1, 6 bases. The CDR3, as DNA: TGTGCCAGCACTCCGTCAGGGGCCGGTTATGGCTACACCTTC. The encoded protein is CASTPSGAGYGYTF.